This is a list of T cell receptor beta chains from one sample in a study of cytomegalovirus exposure and HLA in healthy donors. Using immunoSEQ multiplex PCR, the repertoire was profiled, and TCRdb retains in-frame clones only, with some absent. The table lists 150,000 to 200,000 clones, roughly 80% of them singletons. The sequenced material came from PBMCs. The receptors were sampled from a man aged 25 to 40 in good health and CMV-seropositive. Each CDR3 is given with its conserved first and last residue. The order of the fields is CDR3 DNA, CDR3 protein, J gene, clone size, V gene, D gene. D genes are given only for firm matches. Clone size appears in some rows only: once, few, many, or a class for an expanded clone.

cdr3_nt: TGTGCCAGCTCACCAGAGGACAACTCACTGAGATCACCCCTCCACTTT
cdr3_aa: CASSPEDNSLRSPLHF
j_call: TRBJ1-6
clone_size: few
v_call: TRBV18
d_call: .

cdr3_nt: TGCAGCGTATTGAAGCGCGGCCAAGAGACCCAGTACTTC
cdr3_aa: CSVLKRGQETQYF
j_call: TRBJ2-5
clone_size: .
v_call: TRBV29-1
d_call: .

cdr3_nt: TGTGCCTGCAGGGGGCCGCACAATGAGCAGTTCTTC
cdr3_aa: CACRGPHNEQFF
j_call: TRBJ2-1
clone_size: .
v_call: TRBV30
d_call: TRBD1

cdr3_nt: TGCAGCGTTGAGCGGGACGCTGGGGCCAACGTCCTGACTTTC
cdr3_aa: CSVERDAGANVLTF
j_call: TRBJ2-6
clone_size: .
v_call: TRBV29-1
d_call: .

cdr3_nt: TGTGCCAGCACCCTAGCGGGGCTTCAAGAGACCCAGTACTTC
cdr3_aa: CASTLAGLQETQYF
j_call: TRBJ2-5
clone_size: .
v_call: TRBV28
d_call: TRBD2

cdr3_nt: TGTGCCTGGAGTGGGGACAGGCCGAACACTGAAGCTTTCTTT
cdr3_aa: CAWSGDRPNTEAFF
j_call: TRBJ1-1
clone_size: .
v_call: TRBV30
d_call: TRBD1

cdr3_nt: TGTGCCAGCAGCCCCCTCGGGGGGCAGGGTGAAGCTTTCTTT
cdr3_aa: CASSPLGGQGEAFF
j_call: TRBJ1-1
clone_size: few
v_call: TRBV2
d_call: .

cdr3_nt: TGTGCCAGCAGCCGCCGGACAGGGGGCTCAGATACGCAGTATTTT
cdr3_aa: CASSRRTGGSDTQYF
j_call: TRBJ2-3
clone_size: .
v_call: TRBV5-6
d_call: TRBD1

cdr3_nt: TGTGCCAGCAGCAAACCTCCGGGACAGGGGGCTAACGAGCAGTACTTC
cdr3_aa: CASSKPPGQGANEQYF
j_call: TRBJ2-7
clone_size: .
v_call: TRBV7-2
d_call: TRBD1

cdr3_nt: TGTGCCAGCAGCCTTGGGGGGGGTTTGGGAGAGCAGTACTTC
cdr3_aa: CASSLGGGLGEQYF
j_call: TRBJ2-7
clone_size: .
v_call: TRBV27
d_call: TRBD2

cdr3_nt: TGTGCCAGCAGCTCCCCGGCCGGGACTAGCGGGAGGAATGAGCAGTTCTTC
cdr3_aa: CASSSPAGTSGRNEQFF
j_call: TRBJ2-1
clone_size: .
v_call: TRBV7-8
d_call: TRBD2

cdr3_nt: TGTGCCATCAGCGTAAGTGGGGGGATTGTGGTTACTGAAGCTTTCTTT
cdr3_aa: CAISVSGGIVVTEAFF
j_call: TRBJ1-1
clone_size: .
v_call: TRBV10-3
d_call: .

cdr3_nt: TGTGCCATCAGTGGAGTAGGCGGCTACGAGCAGTACTTC
cdr3_aa: CAISGVGGYEQYF
j_call: TRBJ2-7
clone_size: .
v_call: TRBV10-3
d_call: .

cdr3_nt: TGTGCCAGCAGTTTACGGACTAGCGGGAGTGGCGATGAGCAGTTCTTC
cdr3_aa: CASSLRTSGSGDEQFF
j_call: TRBJ2-1
clone_size: .
v_call: TRBV28
d_call: TRBD2

cdr3_nt: TGTGCCAGTAGTAGGAGCACACCTAACTATGGCTACACCTTC
cdr3_aa: CASSRSTPNYGYTF
j_call: TRBJ1-2
clone_size: .
v_call: TRBV19
d_call: .

cdr3_nt: TGTGCCAGCAGCCACGCACTAGGAAGGAGCGATGAGCAGTTCTTC
cdr3_aa: CASSHALGRSDEQFF
j_call: TRBJ2-1
clone_size: .
v_call: TRBV7-2
d_call: .

cdr3_nt: TGTGCCAGCAGACCGGACAGGGCTCAGCCCCAGCATTTT
cdr3_aa: CASRPDRAQPQHF
j_call: TRBJ1-5
clone_size: .
v_call: TRBV2
d_call: TRBD1

cdr3_nt: TGCGCCAGCAGCTTGGTCGGGGAGGACGGGGAGCTGTTTTTT
cdr3_aa: CASSLVGEDGELFF
j_call: TRBJ2-2
clone_size: .
v_call: TRBV5-1
d_call: .

cdr3_nt: TGCAGCGCTGGGGGGGCAGGAGCTGAAGCTTTCTTT
cdr3_aa: CSAGGAGAEAFF
j_call: TRBJ1-1
clone_size: once
v_call: TRBV29-1
d_call: .

cdr3_nt: TGTGCTGTTCCAGGGTCATACACCGGGGAGCTGTTTTTT
cdr3_aa: CAVPGSYTGELFF
j_call: TRBJ2-2
clone_size: .
v_call: TRBV19
d_call: .

cdr3_nt: TGTGCCAGCAGCTTAGGTGGGCCCTATGGCTACACCTTC
cdr3_aa: CASSLGGPYGYTF
j_call: TRBJ1-2
clone_size: .
v_call: TRBV7-9
d_call: .

cdr3_nt: TGTGCCACTGCCCGGGAGGGGTCGAGCTCCTACGAGCAGTACTTC
cdr3_aa: CATAREGSSSYEQYF
j_call: TRBJ2-7
clone_size: .
v_call: TRBV6-5
d_call: TRBD2

cdr3_nt: TGTGCCAGCAGCTTAAGTCAGGAGGGAGATACGCAGTATTTT
cdr3_aa: CASSLSQEGDTQYF
j_call: TRBJ2-3
clone_size: .
v_call: TRBV7-2
d_call: .

cdr3_nt: TGTGCCAGCAGTAAACAGGGGGAGGGCACAGATACGCAGTATTTT
cdr3_aa: CASSKQGEGTDTQYF
j_call: TRBJ2-3
clone_size: .
v_call: TRBV28
d_call: TRBD1

cdr3_nt: TGTGCCAGCATTACAGGGCAGGGCAATCAGCCCCAGCATTTT
cdr3_aa: CASITGQGNQPQHF
j_call: TRBJ1-5
clone_size: once
v_call: TRBV28
d_call: .

cdr3_nt: TGCGCCAGCAGCCAAGCAACAGGTTCCTACGAGCAGTACTTC
cdr3_aa: CASSQATGSYEQYF
j_call: TRBJ2-7
clone_size: .
v_call: TRBV4-3
d_call: .

cdr3_nt: TGTGCCAGCAGCCCTCCGGCAGGGGAGACCCAGTACTTC
cdr3_aa: CASSPPAGETQYF
j_call: TRBJ2-5
clone_size: .
v_call: TRBV5-6
d_call: .

cdr3_nt: TGTGCCAGCAGACAGGGGGTTCTGGGAAACACCATATATTTT
cdr3_aa: CASRQGVLGNTIYF
j_call: TRBJ1-3
clone_size: .
v_call: TRBV2
d_call: TRBD1

cdr3_nt: TGTGCCACGGGGTTTACAAACGAGCAGTACTTC
cdr3_aa: CATGFTNEQYF
j_call: TRBJ2-7
clone_size: .
v_call: TRBV28
d_call: .

cdr3_nt: TGTGCCAGCAGCCCCCAGGCTGTCAACTATGGCTACACCTTC
cdr3_aa: CASSPQAVNYGYTF
j_call: TRBJ1-2
clone_size: .
v_call: TRBV7-8
d_call: .

cdr3_nt: TGTGCCAGCAGCCATAGCGGGGAGAGCTCCTACAATGAGCAGTTCTTC
cdr3_aa: CASSHSGESSYNEQFF
j_call: TRBJ2-1
clone_size: .
v_call: TRBV7-9
d_call: TRBD2

cdr3_nt: TGTGCCAGCACCCTCGGACTAGCGGAAGTATACGAGCAGTACTTC
cdr3_aa: CASTLGLAEVYEQYF
j_call: TRBJ2-7
clone_size: .
v_call: TRBV7-2
d_call: TRBD2

cdr3_nt: TGTGCCAGCAGCTTAGGACAGTTCAATCAGCCCCAGCATTTT
cdr3_aa: CASSLGQFNQPQHF
j_call: TRBJ1-5
clone_size: .
v_call: TRBV7-8
d_call: .

cdr3_nt: TGTGCCAGCAGCACCCTAGCGGGAGCATCCTACAATGAGCAGTTCTTC
cdr3_aa: CASSTLAGASYNEQFF
j_call: TRBJ2-1
clone_size: .
v_call: TRBV7-9
d_call: TRBD2

cdr3_nt: TGCGCCAGCAGCCATGAAAGGGGCACTCAGGAGGGCTACACCTTC
cdr3_aa: CASSHERGTQEGYTF
j_call: TRBJ1-2
clone_size: .
v_call: TRBV5-1
d_call: .

cdr3_nt: TGCGCCAGCAGCTTGGCTCAGAAATGGGATACGCAGTATTTT
cdr3_aa: CASSLAQKWDTQYF
j_call: TRBJ2-3
clone_size: .
v_call: TRBV5-1
d_call: .

cdr3_nt: TGTGCCAGCAGTGGAACAGGGTCCTCATTCTCTGGGGCCAACGTCCTGACTTTC
cdr3_aa: CASSGTGSSFSGANVLTF
j_call: TRBJ2-6
clone_size: .
v_call: TRBV2
d_call: .

cdr3_nt: TGCGCCAGCAGCTTAACTAGCGGGAAGACAGATACGCAGTATTTT
cdr3_aa: CASSLTSGKTDTQYF
j_call: TRBJ2-3
clone_size: .
v_call: TRBV5-1
d_call: TRBD2

cdr3_nt: TGTGCCAGCAGCTTCCGGGGGAGAGGCGTCGGGGAGCTGTTTTTT
cdr3_aa: CASSFRGRGVGELFF
j_call: TRBJ2-2
clone_size: .
v_call: TRBV11-2
d_call: .

cdr3_nt: TGTGCCAGCAGCCCCGACAGGGCAAACACCGGGGAGCTGTTTTTT
cdr3_aa: CASSPDRANTGELFF
j_call: TRBJ2-2
clone_size: .
v_call: TRBV6-4
d_call: TRBD1

cdr3_nt: TGTGCCAGCAGCCCAATTCAGGGGGTAGCCAAAAACATTCAGTACTTC
cdr3_aa: CASSPIQGVAKNIQYF
j_call: TRBJ2-4
clone_size: .
v_call: TRBV7-6
d_call: TRBD1

cdr3_nt: TGCGCCAGCAGTATTGATCCGGGACAGGGAGGCTACGAGCAGTACTTC
cdr3_aa: CASSIDPGQGGYEQYF
j_call: TRBJ2-7
clone_size: .
v_call: TRBV4-3
d_call: TRBD1

cdr3_nt: TGTGCCAGCAGCCGAGGCGGGGGTGGTGATGGCTACACCTTC
cdr3_aa: CASSRGGGGDGYTF
j_call: TRBJ1-2
clone_size: .
v_call: TRBV9
d_call: .

cdr3_nt: TGTGCCAGCAGCTACGGGCTAGCGGGCACAGATACGCAGTATTTT
cdr3_aa: CASSYGLAGTDTQYF
j_call: TRBJ2-3
clone_size: .
v_call: TRBV9
d_call: TRBD2

cdr3_nt: TGCAGCGTTGCCTCTCAAGAGACCCAGTACTTC
cdr3_aa: CSVASQETQYF
j_call: TRBJ2-5
clone_size: .
v_call: TRBV29-1
d_call: .

cdr3_nt: TGTGCCAGCAGCGTAGAGGGGGCGGACTATTCAGAGCAGTTCTTC
cdr3_aa: CASSVEGADYSEQFF
j_call: TRBJ2-1
clone_size: few
v_call: TRBV9
d_call: .

cdr3_nt: TGTGCCAGCAGCGAGGACTGGGCCATCTACAATGAGCAGTTCTTC
cdr3_aa: CASSEDWAIYNEQFF
j_call: TRBJ2-1
clone_size: once
v_call: TRBV9
d_call: .

cdr3_nt: TGTGCCAGCAGCCAGGGGGCCTATAGCAATCAGCCCCAGCATTTT
cdr3_aa: CASSQGAYSNQPQHF
j_call: TRBJ1-5
clone_size: .
v_call: TRBV11-2
d_call: TRBD1

cdr3_nt: TGTGCCAGCAGTGCAGGGACAGCCATCTACGAGCAGTACTTC
cdr3_aa: CASSAGTAIYEQYF
j_call: TRBJ2-7
clone_size: .
v_call: TRBV6-1
d_call: TRBD1

cdr3_nt: TGTGCCAGCAGACTATCGGGCACTGAAGCTTTCTTT
cdr3_aa: CASRLSGTEAFF
j_call: TRBJ1-1
clone_size: .
v_call: TRBV7-9
d_call: .

cdr3_nt: TGTGCCAGCAGCACTCGGACAGAAAACTATGGCTACACCTTC
cdr3_aa: CASSTRTENYGYTF
j_call: TRBJ1-2
clone_size: .
v_call: TRBV7-9
d_call: .

cdr3_nt: TGTGCCAGCAGTAACCCCCAGACAGGGAGCGAGCAGTACTTC
cdr3_aa: CASSNPQTGSEQYF
j_call: TRBJ2-7
clone_size: few
v_call: TRBV25-1
d_call: TRBD1

cdr3_nt: TGTGCCAGCAGCTTGGCGTCCGGACAGGGTGGCGAGCAGTACTTC
cdr3_aa: CASSLASGQGGEQYF
j_call: TRBJ2-7
clone_size: .
v_call: TRBV5-4
d_call: TRBD1

cdr3_nt: TGTGCCAGCAGTGAATATCAGGGATTCGGTGGCTACACCTTC
cdr3_aa: CASSEYQGFGGYTF
j_call: TRBJ1-2
clone_size: few
v_call: TRBV2
d_call: .